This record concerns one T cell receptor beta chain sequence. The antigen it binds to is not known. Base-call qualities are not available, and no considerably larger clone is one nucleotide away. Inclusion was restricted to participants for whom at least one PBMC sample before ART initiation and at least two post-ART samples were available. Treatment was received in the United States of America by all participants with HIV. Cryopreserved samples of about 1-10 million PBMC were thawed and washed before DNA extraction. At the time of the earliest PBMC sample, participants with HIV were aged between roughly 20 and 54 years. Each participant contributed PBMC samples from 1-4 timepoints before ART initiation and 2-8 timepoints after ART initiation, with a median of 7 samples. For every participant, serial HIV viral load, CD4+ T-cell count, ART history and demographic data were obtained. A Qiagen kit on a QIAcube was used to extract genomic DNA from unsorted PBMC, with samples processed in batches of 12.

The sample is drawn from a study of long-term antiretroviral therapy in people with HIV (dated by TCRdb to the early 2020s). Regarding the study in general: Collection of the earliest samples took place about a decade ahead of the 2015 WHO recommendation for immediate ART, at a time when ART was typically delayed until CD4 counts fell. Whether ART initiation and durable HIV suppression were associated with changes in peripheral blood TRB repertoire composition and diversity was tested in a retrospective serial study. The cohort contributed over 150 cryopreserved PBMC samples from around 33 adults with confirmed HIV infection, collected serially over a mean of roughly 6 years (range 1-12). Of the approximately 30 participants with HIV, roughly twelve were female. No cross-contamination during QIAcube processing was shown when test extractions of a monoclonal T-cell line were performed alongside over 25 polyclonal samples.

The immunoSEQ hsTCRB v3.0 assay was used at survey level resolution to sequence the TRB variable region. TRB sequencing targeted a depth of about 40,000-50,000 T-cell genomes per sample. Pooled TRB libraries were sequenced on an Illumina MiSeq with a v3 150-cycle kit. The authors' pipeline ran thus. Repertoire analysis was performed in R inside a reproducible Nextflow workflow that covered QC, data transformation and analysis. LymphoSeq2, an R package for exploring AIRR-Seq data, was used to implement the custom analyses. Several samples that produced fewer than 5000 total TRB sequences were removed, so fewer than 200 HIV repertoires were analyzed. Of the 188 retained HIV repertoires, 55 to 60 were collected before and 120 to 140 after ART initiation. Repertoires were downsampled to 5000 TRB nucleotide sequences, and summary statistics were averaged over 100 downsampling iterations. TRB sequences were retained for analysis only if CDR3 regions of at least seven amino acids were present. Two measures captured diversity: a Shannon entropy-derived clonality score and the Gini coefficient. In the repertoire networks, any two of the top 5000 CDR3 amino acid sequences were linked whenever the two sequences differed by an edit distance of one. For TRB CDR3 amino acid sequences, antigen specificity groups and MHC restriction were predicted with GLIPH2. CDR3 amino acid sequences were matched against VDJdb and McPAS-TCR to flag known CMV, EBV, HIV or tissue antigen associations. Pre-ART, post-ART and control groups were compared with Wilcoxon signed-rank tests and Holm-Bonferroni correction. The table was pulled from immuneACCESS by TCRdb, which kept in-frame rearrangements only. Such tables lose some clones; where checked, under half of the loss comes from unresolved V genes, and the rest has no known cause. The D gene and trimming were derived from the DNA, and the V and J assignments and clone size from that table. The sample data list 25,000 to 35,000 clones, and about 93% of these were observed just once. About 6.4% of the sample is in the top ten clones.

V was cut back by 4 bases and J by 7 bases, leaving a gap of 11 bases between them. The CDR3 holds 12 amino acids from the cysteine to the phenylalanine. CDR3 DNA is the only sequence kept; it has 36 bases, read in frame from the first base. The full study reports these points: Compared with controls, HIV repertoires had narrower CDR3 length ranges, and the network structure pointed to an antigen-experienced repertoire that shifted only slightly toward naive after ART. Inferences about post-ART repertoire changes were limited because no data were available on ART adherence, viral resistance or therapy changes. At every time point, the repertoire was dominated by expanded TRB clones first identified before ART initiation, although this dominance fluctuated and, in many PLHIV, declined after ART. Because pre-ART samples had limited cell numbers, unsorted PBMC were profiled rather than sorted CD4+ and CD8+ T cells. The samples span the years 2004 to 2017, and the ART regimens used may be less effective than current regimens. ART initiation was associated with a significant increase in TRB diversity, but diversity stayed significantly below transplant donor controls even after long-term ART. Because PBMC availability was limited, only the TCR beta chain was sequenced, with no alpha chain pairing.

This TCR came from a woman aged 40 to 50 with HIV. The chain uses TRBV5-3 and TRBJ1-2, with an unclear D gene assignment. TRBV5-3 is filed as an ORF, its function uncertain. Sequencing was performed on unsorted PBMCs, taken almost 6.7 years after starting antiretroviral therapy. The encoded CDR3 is CARSEKGGGYTF. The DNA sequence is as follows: TGTGCCAGAAGCGAGAAGGGAGGTGGCTACACCTTC.